This T cell receptor beta chain derives from a study of immune cell composition in non-small cell lung cancer listed by TCRdb under 2017. The study in broad terms: Histologic subtype was assigned using H&E plus p63, CK5, Napsin A and TTF-1 immunohistochemistry, mainly lung adenocarcinoma or squamous cell carcinoma. Using Adaptive Biotechnologies, the researchers ran TCR-beta sequencing on fewer than 35 paired NSCLC tumour and non-adjacent lung specimens, along with around 25 tumour-only specimens. Supplementary cohort #1, some ten lung adenocarcinoma cases, had paired tumour/lung TCR-beta sequencing and TIL populations generated to assess tumour reactivity. A handful of tumour specimens with TCR-beta data were of rare histological subtypes and were excluded from the subtype comparisons.

As for this clone: Its antigen is not yet known. No base-level quality is on record; no much larger clone is a single base apart.

A two-step multiplex PCR was used to amplify TCR-beta CDR3 regions from genomic DNA, and Illumina-compatible adaptors were added in the second step. TCR-beta immunosequencing was carried out on an Illumina platform through the commercial immunoSEQ service. Per the source publication's procedure: Repertoires were summarised by productive clonality and by Top 10 Clones, defined as the percentage of T-cell templates derived from the ten most frequent sequences. Productive clonality had a range of 0 to 1, where 1 means a monoclonal population. Tumour-associated clones were defined as sequences comprising at least 0.1% of tumour T-cell templates but absent from matched non-adjacent lung, identified via log10 scatter plots. Analyses were done in GraphPad Prism7 and R, with Student's t-tests for two-group comparisons, ANOVA for stages, and linear regression for relationships. TCRdb took this table from immuneACCESS and kept in-frame rearrangements with V and J called. Such tables lack part of the clones; where checked against another copy, unresolved V genes explain under half of the gap, and the rest is unexplained. The V and J calls and clone size come from that table; D and trimming were worked out from the DNA. The sample records about 4,800 clones, 83% of which are singletons. Jointly, the top ten make up around 12% of the sample.

CDR1 SSHAT and CDR2 FNYEAQ were looked up in the germline V gene (reference sequence). Trimming removed 5 bases from V and 6 bases from J, leaving 20 bases between the germline ends. Spanning cysteine to phenylalanine, the CDR3 consists of 16 amino acids. Left in the record is the CDR3 DNA by itself, 48 bases read in frame from the first base. From frozen aliquots of unsorted single-cell suspensions, genomic DNA was isolated using the QIAamp DNA kit. Tumour samples were surgically resected non-small cell lung cancer tissue. Tissues arrived within 2 hours after resection and were immediately processed into single-cell suspensions. Tissue was mechanically dissociated and enzymatically digested with DNase I, collagenase I and hyaluronidase for 25 to 35 minutes at 37 °C, then filtered and RBC-lysed. What the research found in general, with its limitations: Across ten to eleven adenocarcinoma cases, the maximal tumour-associated clone frequency showed a strong correlation with TIL tumour reactivity, but overall clonality showed no such correlation. The reactivity cohort included only 9 to 10 cases, and whether tumour-reactive clones share sequences with the dominant in vivo tumour-associated clones was not shown. Smoking pack-years did not significantly correlate with tumour TCR-beta clonality. Significantly higher Top 10 clone scores and productive clonality were observed in lung squamous cell carcinoma than in lung adenocarcinoma tumours. Tumour-associated clones >0.5% occurred in nearly half of NSCLC cases: under 40% of adenocarcinomas versus 65% to 85% of squamous carcinomas.

The TCR comes from a human donor with non-small cell lung cancer. The V and J genes are TRBV7-7 and TRBJ2-1; a tentative D call is TRBD2 (6 bases match). The specimen sequenced was lung tumor tissue. The CDR3 protein sequence reads: CASSAKPGLNSNEQFF. The DNA sequence is TGTGCCAGCAGCGCAAAGCCGGGACTGAACTCCAATGAGCAGTTCTTC.